The 21 T cell receptor beta chains below were found in one sample sequenced in a study of spatial heterogeneity in lung cancer. TCRdb passed the 5' RACE reads through MiXCR, listing each CDR3 protein once. The table shows roughly 45,000 distinct CDR3 sequences, with approximately 22% occurring only once. The sample's time point: blood at routine non-recurrence follow-up after resection. The starting material was PBMCs, obtained at follow-up. All receptors derive from a female donor with early-stage non-small cell lung cancer.

This clonotype came up a few times. This chain links TRBV19 with TRBJ1-5; D not resolved. The CDR3 loop spans 15 amino acids. V was trimmed by 7 bases and J by 0 bases, leaving 13 bases between them. Germline V gene data show CDR1 as LNHDA and CDR2 as SQIVND (reference sequence). The CDR3 bases are TGTGCCAGTAAAACGAGGGAGGTTAGCAATCAGCCCCAGCATTTT. Protein: CASKTREVSNQPQHF.

This clonotype was picked up a small number of times. J is TRBJ2-5 and V is TRBV5-6; 8 nucleotides match TRBD2. This CDR3 is built from 15 residues. The trim removed 1 base at V and 6 bases at J, leaving 8 bases unmatched. The germline V gene encodes CDR1 SGHDT and CDR2 YYEEEE. CDR3 sequence reads: CASSLSAGDLKTQYF. The CDR3 DNA reads TGTGCCAGCAGCTTGTCAGCGGGGGACCTTAAGACCCAGTACTTC.

This clonotype has ten or more counts. The chain is built from TRBV5-6 and TRBJ1-5; tentatively, D is TRBD1 (5 bases). The V gene lost 0 bases and the J gene lost 5 bases, with 9 bases spanning the gap. CDR1 SGHDT and CDR2 YYEEEE come from the germline V gene. The CDR3 covers 14 residues. CDR3 amino acids: CASSLVRGDQPQHF. The CDR3 nucleotides read TGTGCCAGCAGCTTGGTCCGGGGGGATCAGCCCCAGCATTTT.

This clonotype was picked up a small number of times. V and J are TRBV5-1 and TRBJ2-5, with TRBD2 matching over 7 bases. The J segment lost 3 bases and the V segment lost 0 bases, leaving 5 bases of the junction unmatched. This CDR3 contains 15 residues. Germline loops: CDR1 SGHRS, CDR2 YFSETQ. CDR3 in amino acids: CASSLDPSGEETQYF. CDR3 bases: TGCGCCAGCAGCTTGGATCCCAGCGGGGAAGAGACCCAGTACTTC.

This clonotype was recorded at least ten times. The rearrangement joins TRBV7-3 to TRBJ2-1; D possibly uses TRBD1 or TRBD2 (6 bases each). Germline CDR1 reads SGHTA; CDR2 reads FQGTGA. This CDR3 contains 15 residues. The V end was cut by 0 bases, the J end by 4 bases, with 10 bases between. CDR3 sequence: CASSLTSGAYNEQFF. Written as DNA, the CDR3 is TGTGCCAGCAGCTTAACCTCGGGGGCTTACAATGAGCAGTTCTTC.

This clonotype was picked up a small number of times. J is TRBJ1-2 and V is TRBV4-1; D unresolved. The CDR3 consists of 14 residues. Per the germline V gene, CDR1 is MGHRA and CDR2 is YSYEKL. The V gene lost 1 base and the J gene lost 4 bases, with 10 bases spanning the gap. The CDR3 region has the DNA TGCGCCAGCAGCCAAGTTCCGCTACCCTATGGCTACACCTTC. Its protein product is CASSQVPLPYGYTF.

Concerning this clonotype itself: This may be a read error, as it is one base from a much larger clone. The rearrangement joins TRBV7-7 to TRBJ2-1; the D call may be TRBD1 or TRBD2 (7 bases each). The CDR3 is made up of 13 amino acids. The V gene's germline CDR1 is SSHAT and CDR2 FNYEAQ (reference sequence). For the CDR3, the DNA is TGTGCTAGCAGCCCAGGGGGGGGGCTCGAGAAGTTCTTC. Amino acids: CASSPGGGLEKFF.

The chain joins TRBV20-1 to TRBJ2-2; possible D gene TRBD1, 5 bases. CDR3 length: 15 amino acids. Germline V lookup: CDR1 DFQATT, CDR2 SNEGSKA (reference sequence). V lost 1 base to trimming and J lost 0 bases, with 9 bases between them. The CDR3 protein is CSARVRTPNTGELFF. The CDR3 nucleotides are TGCAGTGCTAGAGTCCGGACACCGAACACCGGGGAGCTGTTTTTT.

The J gene is TRBJ1-1, the V gene TRBV5-5; the match to TRBD1 covers 8 bases. V dropped 5 bases and J dropped 6; count of bases not matched to a gene: 6. CDR3 length equals 13 residues. Germline loops: CDR1 SGHKS, CDR2 YYEKEE (reference sequence). The CDR3 here is CASRRTGSPEAFF. In nucleotides, the CDR3 is TGTGCCAGCAGGCGGACAGGGAGCCCTGAAGCTTTCTTT.

The CDR3 region has the DNA TGTGCCAGCAGCCCGAGGACAGGTACGAACACTGAAGCTTTCTTT. This sequence encodes CASSPRTGTNTEAFF. This rearrangement joins TRBV7-9 to TRBJ1-1; TRBD1 matches 7 bases. CDR1 SEHNR and CDR2 FQNEAQ come from the germline V gene (reference sequence). The length of the CDR3 is 15 residues. V trimming: 5 bases; J trimming: 1 base; junction bases outside the gene matches: 7. Full variable domain (missing parts from reference TRBV7-9 and TRBJ1-1): DTGVSQNPRHKITKRGQNVTFRCDPISEHNRLYWYRQTLGQGPEFLTYFQNEAQLEKSRLLSDRFSAERPKGSFSTLEIQRTEQGDSAMYLCASSPRTGTNTEAFFGQGTRLTVV.

The chain employs TRBV5-1 and TRBJ1-1; possibly TRBD1 for D (6 bases). The CDR3 extends over 14 amino acids. Trimming removed 4 bases at V and 5 bases at J, with 15 bases between. Germline V gives CDR1 SGHRS, CDR2 YFSETQ. The CDR3 here is CASSPQGFGTEAFF. The CDR3 DNA reads TGCGCCAGCAGCCCACAGGGATTTGGGACTGAAGCTTTCTTT.

This clonotype was counted only a few times. The V gene is TRBV7-6, the J gene TRBJ2-1; tentative D call: TRBD2 (6 bases). CDR1 and CDR2 (germline): SGHVS, FNYEAQ. Trimming removed 5 bases at V and 4 bases at J, with 12 bases between. The CDR3 has 14 amino acids. CDR3 coding DNA: TGTGCCAGCAGCAAGCTGGGGGGTTACAATGAGCAGTTCTTC. It codes for CASSKLGGYNEQFF.

This clonotype appeared many times. V usage is TRBV10-3 and J usage is TRBJ1-2; D gene ambiguous. CDR1 is ENHRY and CDR2 is SYGVKD in the germline V gene. With 3 bases removed from V and 2 bases from J, the gap between germline ends came to 7 bases. This CDR3 comprises 13 residues. The CDR3 DNA reads TGTGCCATCAGTGAATACGGGAACTATGGCTACACCTTC. The encoded protein is CAISEYGNYGYTF.

The rearrangement joins TRBV5-6 to TRBJ2-4, with D maybe TRBD2 (5 bases). The ends were cut back, 2 bases at V and 10 bases at J, with 10 bases in the middle. This CDR3 has 12 residues. Germline CDR1 is SGHDT and CDR2 is YYEEEE. This CDR3 reads CASSFRGIIQYF. CDR3 DNA sequence: TGTGCCAGCAGCTTCCGGGGTATAATTCAGTACTTC.

This chain links TRBV4-1 with TRBJ2-1; 7 bases match TRBD2. J was trimmed by 5 bases and V by 1 base; bases with no gene match: 20. The CDR3 spans 20 residues. The germline gives CDR1 MGHRA, CDR2 YSYEKL. The CDR3 DNA follows: TGCGCCAGCAGCCAAGGAAGTTTAAGGAGCGGGACCTTAGAGGACAATGAGCAGTTCTTC. This gives the protein CASSQGSLRSGTLEDNEQFF.

This clonotype was seen a few times. This chain joins TRBV11-2 and TRBJ2-1, with TRBD2 matching 9 bases. Germline CDR1 is SGHAT and CDR2 is FQNNGV. The CDR3 totals 14 residues. Trimming took 6 bases from V and 8 from J; bases not matched to a gene: 8. DNA for the CDR3: TGTGCCAGCAGATTTAGCGGGAGTTGGTATGAGCAGTTCTTC. Translating it yields CASRFSGSWYEQFF.

This clonotype was found many times. The gene calls are TRBV5-4 and TRBJ2-1; maybe TRBD2 (5 bases). CDR1 and CDR2 (germline): SGHNT, YYREEE (reference sequence). The CDR3 runs to 16 residues. Trimming took off 6 bases at V and 4 bases at J, with 20 bases between the two ends. The CDR3 loop is CASNPRDGGSYNEQFF. The CDR3 region has the DNA TGTGCCAGCAACCCCCGGGATGGCGGAAGTTACAATGAGCAGTTCTTC.

The chain uses TRBV5-5 and TRBJ1-5; D unresolved. Germline values: CDR1 SGHKS, CDR2 YYEKEE (reference sequence). V gave up 3 bases and J gave up 5 bases, with 9 bases separating them. CDR3 size: 13 residues. CDR3 nucleotide sequence: TGTGCCAGCAGCTCTCAGCTCCATCAGCCCCAGCATTTT. Amino acids: CASSSQLHQPQHF.

This clonotype was seen only a few times. This chain connects TRBV10-3 to TRBJ2-7, with 8 bases fitting TRBD2. Germline loops: CDR1 ENHRY, CDR2 SYGVKD. Trimming cost V 8 bases and J 3 bases; bases outside gene matches: 3. This CDR3 region has 12 residues. CDR3 nucleotides: TGTGCCATCGGGGCGGGAGGCTACGAGCAGTACTTC. Encoded protein: CAIGAGGYEQYF.

This clonotype was counted many times. The chain uses TRBV5-1 and TRBJ2-7, with 8 bases matching TRBD1. This CDR3 has 14 amino acids. The germline CDR1 and CDR2 sequences are SGHRS and YFSETQ. With V trimmed by 9 bases and J by 2 bases, 10 bases remained unmatched. The CDR3 reads CANCTGTGPYEQYF. CDR3 nucleotide sequence: TGCGCCAACTGCACCGGGACAGGTCCCTACGAGCAGTACTTC.

The rearrangement uses TRBV12-3 or TRBV12-4 and TRBJ1-5, with D uncertain. The CDR3 spans 16 residues. Trimming shortened V by 5 bases and J by 0 bases, and 14 bases separated the two germline ends. The CDR3 bases are TGTGCCAGCAGTACCACCTTGTCGATTAGCAATCAGCCCCAGCATTTT. Amino acid sequence: CASSTTLSISNQPQHF.